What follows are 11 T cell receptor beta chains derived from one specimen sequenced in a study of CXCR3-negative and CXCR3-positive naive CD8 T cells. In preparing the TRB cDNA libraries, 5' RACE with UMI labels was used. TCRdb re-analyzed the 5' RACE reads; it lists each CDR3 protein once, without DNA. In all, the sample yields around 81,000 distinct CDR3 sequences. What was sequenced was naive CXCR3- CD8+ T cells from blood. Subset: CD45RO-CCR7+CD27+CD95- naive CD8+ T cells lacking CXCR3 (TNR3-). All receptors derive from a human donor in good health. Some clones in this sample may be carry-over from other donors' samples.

The CDR3 here is CASSPDTGISGTYEQYF. The chain links TRBV4-3 to TRBJ2-7; TCRdb indicates TRBD2, and absent DNA this call remains unverified. This CDR3 contains 17 residues. Germline V gives CDR1 LGHNA, CDR2 YSLEER.

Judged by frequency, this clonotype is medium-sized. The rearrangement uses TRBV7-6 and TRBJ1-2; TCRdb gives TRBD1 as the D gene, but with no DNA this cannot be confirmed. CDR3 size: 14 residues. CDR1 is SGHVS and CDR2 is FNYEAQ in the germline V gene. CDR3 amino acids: CASSQGQGNYGYTF. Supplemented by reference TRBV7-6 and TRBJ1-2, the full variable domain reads GAGVSQSPRYKVTKRGQDVALRCDPISGHVSLYWYRQALGQGPEFLTYFNYEAQQDKSGLPNDRFSAERPEGSISTLTIQRTEQRDSAMYRCASSQGQGNYGYTFGSGTRLTVV.

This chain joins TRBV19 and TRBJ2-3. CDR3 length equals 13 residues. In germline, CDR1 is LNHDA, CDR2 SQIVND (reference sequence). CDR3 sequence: CASSVHGADTQYF.

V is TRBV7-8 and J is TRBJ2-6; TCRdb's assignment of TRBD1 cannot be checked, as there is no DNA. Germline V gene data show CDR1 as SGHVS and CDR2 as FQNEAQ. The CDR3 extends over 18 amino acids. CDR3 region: CASSLEFRGFSGANVLTF. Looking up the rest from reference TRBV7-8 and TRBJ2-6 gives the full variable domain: GAGVSQSPRYKVAKRGQDVALRCDPISGHVSLFWYQQALGQGPEFLTYFQNEAQLDKSGLPSDRFFAERPEGSVSTLKIQRTQQEDSAVYLCASSLEFRGFSGANVLTFGAGSRLTVL.

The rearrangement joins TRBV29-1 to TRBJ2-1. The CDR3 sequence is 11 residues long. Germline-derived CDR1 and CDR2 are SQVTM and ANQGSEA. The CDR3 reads CSVRNGNEQFF.

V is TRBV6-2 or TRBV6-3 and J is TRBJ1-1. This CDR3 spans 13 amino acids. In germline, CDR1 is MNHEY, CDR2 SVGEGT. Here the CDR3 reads CASSVGQRTEAFF.

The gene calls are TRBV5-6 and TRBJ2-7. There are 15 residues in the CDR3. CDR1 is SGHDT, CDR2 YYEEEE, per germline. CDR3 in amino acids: CASSWGIGTTYEQYF.

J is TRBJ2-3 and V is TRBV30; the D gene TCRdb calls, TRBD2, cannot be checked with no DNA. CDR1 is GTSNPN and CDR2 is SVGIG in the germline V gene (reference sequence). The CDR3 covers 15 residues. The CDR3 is CAWSGGSGSGDTQYF.

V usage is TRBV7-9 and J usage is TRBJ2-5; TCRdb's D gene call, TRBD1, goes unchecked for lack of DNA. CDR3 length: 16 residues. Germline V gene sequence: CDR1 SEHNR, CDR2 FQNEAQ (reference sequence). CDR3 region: CASTTWMRDSQETQYF.

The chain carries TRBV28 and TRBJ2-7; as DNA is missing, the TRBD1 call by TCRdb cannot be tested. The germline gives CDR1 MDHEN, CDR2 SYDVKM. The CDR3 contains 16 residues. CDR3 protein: CASSDLAGQGAYEQYF.

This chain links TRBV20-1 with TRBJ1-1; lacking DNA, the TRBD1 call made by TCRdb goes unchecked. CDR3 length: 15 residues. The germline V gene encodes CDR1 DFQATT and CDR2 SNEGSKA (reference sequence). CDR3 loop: CSARDPETGVTEAFF.